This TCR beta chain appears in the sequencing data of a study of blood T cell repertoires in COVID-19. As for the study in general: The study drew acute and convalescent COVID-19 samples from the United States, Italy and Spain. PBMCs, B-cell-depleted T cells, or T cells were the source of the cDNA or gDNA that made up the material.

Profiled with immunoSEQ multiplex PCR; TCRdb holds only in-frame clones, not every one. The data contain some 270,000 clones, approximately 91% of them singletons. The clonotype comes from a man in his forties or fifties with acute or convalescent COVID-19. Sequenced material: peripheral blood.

CDR3 bases: TGTGCCAGCAGCCAGAGGGCAGGGGTTCAGCCCCAGCATTTT. It specifies CASSQRAGVQPQHF. This chain joins TRBV3-1 (or the pseudogene TRBV3-2) and TRBJ1-5; possibly TRBD1 for D (6 bases). This CDR3 is 14 amino acids long. Germline V gene sequence: CDR1 LGHDT, CDR2 YNNKEL (reference sequence). Deletions cut 3 bases from V and 6 bases from J, with 12 bases between.